This TCR beta chain was observed in a study of CD8+ T cells in alopecia areata. About the study: Oral tofacitinib, 5 to 10 mg twice daily, was given in an open-label trial. Tofacitinib continued for 6 to 18 months and was then withheld for 6 months. Study-wide results and limits: Lesional scalp, especially alopecia totalis/universalis, showed higher clonality than normal scalp.

Peripheral blood, together with lesional scalp punch biopsies, was collected from alopecia areata patients. RNA was isolated and reverse transcribed to cDNA, the sequencing template. Repertoires were generated with immunoSEQ multiplex PCR, while TCRdb's copy carries only in-frame clones and drops some. The repertoire holds fewer than 100,000 clones, with 35% to 50% as singletons. To note about this clone: Its antigen is undetermined.

Specimen: CD4+ T cells sorted from blood. The TCR originated in a human donor with alopecia areata.

This chain's CDR3 is CSVVRSRNYGYTF. CDR3 nucleotide sequence: TGCAGCGTTGTCAGGTCCCGGAACTATGGCTACACCTTC. The V and J genes are TRBV29-1 and TRBJ1-2, with D unclear. V was shortened by 4 bases and J by 2 bases, with 11 bases between the two germline ends. Germline-derived CDR1 and CDR2 are SQVTM and ANQGSEA. The CDR3 totals 13 residues.